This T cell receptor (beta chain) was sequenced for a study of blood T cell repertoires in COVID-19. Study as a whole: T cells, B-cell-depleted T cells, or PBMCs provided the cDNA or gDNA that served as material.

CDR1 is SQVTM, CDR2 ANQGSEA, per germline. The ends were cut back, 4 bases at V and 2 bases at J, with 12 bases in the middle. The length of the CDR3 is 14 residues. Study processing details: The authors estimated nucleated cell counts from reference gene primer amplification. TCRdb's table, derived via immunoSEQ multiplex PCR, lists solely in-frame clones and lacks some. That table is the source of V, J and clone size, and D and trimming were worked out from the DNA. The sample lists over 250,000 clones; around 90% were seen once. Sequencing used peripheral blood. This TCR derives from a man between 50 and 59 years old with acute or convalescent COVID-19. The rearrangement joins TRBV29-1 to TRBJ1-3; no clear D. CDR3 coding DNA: TGCAGCGTTGTCGCACTGGGCCCTGGAAACACCATATATTTT. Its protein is CSVVALGPGNTIYF. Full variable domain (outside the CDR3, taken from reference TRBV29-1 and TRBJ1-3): SAVISQKPSRDICQRGTSLTIQCQVDSQVTMMFWYRQQPGQSLTLIATANQGSEATYESGFVIDKFPISRPNLTFSTLTVSNMSPEDSSIYLCSVVALGPGNTIYFGEGSWLTVV.